The 16 T cell receptor beta chains presented below share a single source sample, sequenced in a study of Graves' ophthalmopathy and Graves' hyperthyroidism. RNA transcripts were the source from which TCR beta CDR3 regions were amplified. First-round RT-PCR with HTBI primers preceded a second-round multiplex PCR. TCRdb recomputed calls from the multiplex PCR reads with MiXCR, one row per CDR3 protein. Of roughly 480,000 distinct CDR3 sequences listed, 13% to 15% are singletons. The sample consisted of blood. The receptors shown here come from a woman younger than 45 with Graves' ophthalmopathy.

This clonotype was counted only a few times. The chain has TRBV13 and TRBJ2-7; D might be TRBD1 (5 bases). Trimming took off 2 bases at V and 6 bases at J, with 14 bases between the two ends. Germline V gene lookup returns CDR1 PRHDT and CDR2 FYEKMQ (reference sequence). This CDR3 is built from 14 residues. The DNA for the CDR3 is TGTGCCAGCAGCTTACTGGACACCCTGTCCGAGCAGTACTTC. Its protein is CASSLLDTLSEQYF.

In its sample, this clonotype was seen many times. CDR3 sequence reads: CAWSPQGMNTEAFF. The CDR3 DNA follows: TGTGCCTGGAGCCCCCAGGGCATGAACACTGAAGCTTTCTTT. V and J are TRBV30 and TRBJ1-1; TRBD1 might be the D (5 bases). CDR3 length: 14 residues. The V end was cut by 3 bases, the J end by 0 bases, with 11 bases between. The germline gives CDR1 GTSNPN, CDR2 SVGIG (reference sequence).

The table lists this clonotype with many counts. The chain employs TRBV12-3 or TRBV12-4 and TRBJ2-2; D remains unclear. The CDR3 runs 15 residues. Trimming left V 1 base short and J 4 bases short, with 10 bases between. Here the CDR3 DNA reads TGTGCCAGCAGTTTAGGATTTGCAAGCACCGGGGAGCTGTTTTTT. This translates into CASSLGFASTGELFF.

In this sample, this clonotype turned up many times. This chain connects TRBV7-8 to TRBJ2-5; D remains ambiguous. Germline V gene lookup returns CDR1 SGHVS and CDR2 FQNEAQ. The CDR3 spans 15 residues. Trimming left V 2 bases short and J 3 bases short, with 13 bases between. This chain's CDR3 is CASSLTATFEETQYF. For the CDR3, the DNA is TGTGCCAGCAGCTTAACGGCTACCTTTGAAGAGACCCAGTACTTC.

A word on this clonotype: A much larger clone differs by one base, so this may be a read error. The chain combines TRBV6-1 with TRBJ2-7, with D possibly being TRBD2 (5 bases). Germline CDR1 and CDR2: MNHNS and SASEGT. The CDR3 covers 12 residues. V lost 11 bases and J lost 3, with 14 bases in between. CDR3 protein: CASEGTFYEQYF. The CDR3, as DNA: TGTGCCTCAGAGGGCACCTTCTACGAGCAGTACTTC.

In its sample, this clonotype was seen many times. A read error may account for a junction end that differs from germline. The gene calls are TRBV19 and TRBJ2-2, with TRBD2 matching over 10 bases. There are 16 residues in the CDR3. Germline loops: CDR1 LNHDA, CDR2 SQIVND (reference sequence). The CDR3 DNA sequence: TGTGCCAGCGAAATCGGGACTAGCGTTAGAACCGGGGAGCCGTTTTTT. This encodes CASEIGTSVRTGEPFF.

This clonotype was picked up many times. The V call is TRBV29-1, the J call TRBJ2-7, with D possibly being TRBD1 or TRBD2 (7 bases each). Germline values: CDR1 SQVTM, CDR2 ANQGSEA. With 7 bases removed from V and 3 bases from J, the gap between germline ends came to 19 bases. The CDR3 runs 14 residues. CDR3 DNA sequence: TGCAGCGCGTTTGGGGGGGACAGCGTCTACGAGCAGTACTTC. Amino acids: CSAFGGDSVYEQYF.

J is TRBJ1-1 and V is TRBV5-1; no reliable D call. The germline CDR1 and CDR2 sequences are SGHRS and YFSETQ. The CDR3 spans 13 residues. Between the trimmed V and J ends, which lost 1 base and 7 bases, there was a span of 11 bases. The CDR3 nucleotides read TGCGCCAGCAGCTTGAGTCCGGCAGTTGAAGCTTTCTTT. Amino acid sequence: CASSLSPAVEAFF.

This clonotype was observed at least ten times. The chain has TRBV7-9 and TRBJ2-5; D is tentatively TRBD1 or TRBD2 (5 bases each). Germline V gene sequence: CDR1 SEHNR, CDR2 FQNEAQ (reference sequence). CDR3 length: 16 residues. V was pared by 4 bases and J by 10 bases, with 25 bases between. The CDR3 loop reads CASSSLTAGTPGDQYF. The CDR3 nucleotides read TGTGCCAGCAGCTCCCTAACTGCTGGGACGCCCGGGGACCAGTACTTC.

In this sample, this clonotype turned up a few times. The chain employs TRBV27 and TRBJ1-1; D is perhaps TRBD1 (5 bases). This CDR3 region has 14 residues. The V gene lost 8 bases and the J gene lost 0 bases, with 13 bases spanning the gap. CDR1 MNHEY and CDR2 SMNVEV come from the germline V gene (reference sequence). The CDR3 DNA reads TGTGCCAGCTCCCGGGGGAGGGTGAACACTGAAGCTTTCTTT. This gives the protein CASSRGRVNTEAFF.

The chain is built from TRBV30 and TRBJ1-5; D is undetermined. Germline V lookup: CDR1 GTSNPN, CDR2 SVGIG (reference sequence). The CDR3 has 15 residues. V lost 0 bases and J lost 2, with 11 bases in between. The CDR3 protein is CAWSVPGFGNQPQHF. CDR3 DNA: TGTGCCTGGAGTGTACCGGGTTTTGGCAATCAGCCCCAGCATTTT.

This clonotype was seen repeatedly, ten times or more. The chain recombines TRBV29-1 with TRBJ1-1; D call uncertain. Deletions cut 6 bases from V and 1 base from J, with 6 bases between. Per germline, CDR1 SQVTM and CDR2 ANQGSEA. The CDR3 loop spans 11 amino acids. The CDR3 protein is CSVTANTEAFF. The CDR3 DNA sequence: TGCAGCGTCACGGCGAACACTGAAGCTTTCTTT.

This clonotype was seen a few times. This chain links TRBV9 with TRBJ1-5; tentatively, D is TRBD1 (6 bases). V gave up 4 bases and J gave up 0 bases, with 14 bases separating them. CDR3 length: 16 amino acids. Germline CDR1 SGDLS, CDR2 YYNGEE. The CDR3 protein is CASSSGGPISNQPQHF. In DNA form, the CDR3 reads TGTGCCAGCAGCAGCGGGGGGCCGATTAGCAATCAGCCCCAGCATTTT.

This clonotype has a count of ten or more. The chain employs TRBV19 and TRBJ2-7; 8 positions match TRBD1. V dropped 4 bases and J dropped 2; count of bases not matched to a gene: 7. CDR3 length: 15 residues. Per the germline V gene, CDR1 is LNHDA and CDR2 is SQIVND (reference sequence). CDR3 residues: CASSSSGQGPYEQYF. CDR3 sequence (DNA): TGTGCCAGTAGTAGCTCCGGACAGGGACCCTACGAGCAGTACTTC.

Ten or more counts support this clonotype. This sequence joins TRBV28 and TRBJ1-6, with TRBD1 matching over 8 bases. From germline, CDR1 is MDHEN and CDR2 SYDVKM. The CDR3 runs to 19 residues. The V and J ends lost 6 bases and 0 bases, in that order; junction bases with no gene match: 13. The CDR3 sequence: CASSLPGTGASSYNSPLHF. The CDR3 coding sequence is TGTGCCAGCAGCCTACCTGGGACAGGCGCGAGCTCCTATAATTCACCCCTCCACTTT.

This clonotype appeared many times. The rearrangement uses TRBV7-9 and TRBJ1-1; D is undetermined. CDR3 size: 14 residues. CDR1 SEHNR and CDR2 FQNEAQ come from the germline V gene (reference sequence). Trimming stripped 5 bases from V and 4 bases from J, with 14 bases between. CDR3 sequence reads: CASSLRGVGTEAFF. CDR3 nucleotides: TGTGCCAGCAGCCTCCGGGGAGTTGGCACTGAAGCTTTCTTT.